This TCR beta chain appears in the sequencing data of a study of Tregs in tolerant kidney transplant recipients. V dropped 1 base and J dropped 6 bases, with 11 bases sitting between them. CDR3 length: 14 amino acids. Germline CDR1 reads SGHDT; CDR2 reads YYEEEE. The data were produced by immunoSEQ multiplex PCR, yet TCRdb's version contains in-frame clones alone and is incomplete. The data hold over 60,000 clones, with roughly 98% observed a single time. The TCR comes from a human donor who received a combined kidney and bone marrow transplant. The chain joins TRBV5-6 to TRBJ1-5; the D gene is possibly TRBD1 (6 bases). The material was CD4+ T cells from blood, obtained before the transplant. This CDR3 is CASSLPGAGQPQHF. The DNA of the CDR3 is TGTGCCAGCAGCTTGCCAGGGGCAGGTCAGCCCCAGCATTTT.